The 25 T cell receptor beta chains below come from one sample, sequenced in a study of cytomegalovirus exposure and HLA in healthy donors. The PCR used 60 Vbeta and 13 Jbeta primers. Method: immunoSEQ multiplex PCR; TCRdb's copy keeps in-frame clones and lacks some. This sample carries some 87,000 clones, 62% of them seen once, and the ten largest clones take around 5.5%. The material sequenced was PBMCs. These receptors all stem from a woman younger than 45 in good health and CMV-seropositive.

Only a few counts were recorded for this clone. This sequence joins TRBV18 and TRBJ1-4, with D possibly matching TRBD1 (6 bases). CDR1 and CDR2 (germline): KGHSH, LQKENI. The CDR3 loop spans 16 amino acids. With 1 base removed from V and 6 bases from J, the gap between germline ends came to 15 bases. The CDR3 DNA follows: TGTGCCAGCTCACCACTTAGCCCTGGGGGCGATGAAAAACTGTTTTTT. It encodes CASSPLSPGGDEKLFF.

This clone was recorded a few times. CDR3 residues: CASSITRVSEAFF. The DNA of the CDR3 is TGTGCCAGTAGTATCACCAGGGTATCTGAAGCTTTCTTT. The chain couples TRBV19 to TRBJ1-1; possibly TRBD1 for D (5 bases). Trimming took 3 bases from V and 6 from J, leaving 11 bases between them. Germline V CDR1 and CDR2: LNHDA, SQIVND (reference sequence). The CDR3 is 13 amino acids.

The count of this clone is one. This rearrangement joins TRBV29-1 to TRBJ2-4; tentatively, D is TRBD2 (5 bases). The V end lost 3 bases, the J end lost 1 base, and 7 bases lay between the germline ends. Germline V gene lookup returns CDR1 SQVTM and CDR2 ANQGSEA. CDR3 length equals 13 residues. The CDR3 reads CSVDAGAKNIQYF. DNA for the CDR3: TGCAGCGTTGATGCGGGCGCCAAAAACATTCAGTACTTC.

V gene TRBV28 combines with J gene TRBJ1-4, with a weak D call TRBD1 (5 bases). Trimming took off 4 bases at V and 4 bases at J, with 7 bases between the two ends. There are 13 residues in the CDR3. Germline V gene sequence: CDR1 MDHEN, CDR2 SYDVKM. This CDR3 reads CASSSGDNEKLFF. The CDR3 nucleotides read TGTGCCAGCAGTTCGGGGGATAATGAAAAACTGTTTTTT.

The chain employs TRBV6-6 and TRBJ1-1; no clear D. The ends were cut back, 3 bases at V and 1 base at J, with 6 bases in the middle. Germline V gene sequence: CDR1 MNHNY, CDR2 SVGAGI (reference sequence). This CDR3 has 13 residues. CDR3 coding DNA: TGTGCCAGCAGTTATATCGGGAACACTGAAGCTTTCTTT. Translated: CASSYIGNTEAFF.

This clone was picked up a small number of times. V and J are TRBV5-6 and TRBJ1-5; TRBD1 is a possible D gene (6 bases). Germline CDR1 is SGHDT and CDR2 is YYEEEE. Trimming stripped 2 bases from V and 0 bases from J, with 18 bases between. The CDR3 has 18 residues. CDR3 in DNA: TGTGCCAGCAGCTTCTTTTGGGGGGGCGGTAATAGCAATCAGCCCCAGCATTTT. Amino acid sequence: CASSFFWGGGNSNQPQHF.

Turning to this clone: Mismatch with germline at one junction end may stem from a read error. V usage is TRBV6-1 and J usage is TRBJ1-1; unclear D gene. Germline CDR1 MNHNS, CDR2 SASEGT. CDR3 size: 16 residues. This CDR3 is CASSEERRTMNPEAFF. CDR3 bases: TGTGCCAGCAGTGAAGAAAGGAGGACCATGAACCCTGAAGCTTTCTTT.

The chain carries TRBV19 and TRBJ1-4; TRBD1 might be the D (5 bases). The CDR3 spans 14 residues. Germline CDR1 and CDR2: LNHDA and SQIVND (reference sequence). The CDR3 here is CATTRAGPREKLFF. Here the CDR3 DNA reads TGTGCGACAACTCGGGCAGGGCCGCGGGAAAAACTGTTTTTT. Filled out from reference TRBV19 and TRBJ1-4, the complete variable domain reads DGGITQSPKYLFRKEGQNVTLSCEQNLNHDAMYWYRQDPGQGLRLIYYSQIVNDFQKGDIAEGYSVSREKKESFPLTVTSAQKNPTAFYLCATTRAGPREKLFFGSGTQLSVL.

This clone showed up just a few times. The chain is built from TRBV5-1 and TRBJ1-1; no definite D call. The germline V and J ends were trimmed by 0 bases and 0 bases, with 6 bases remaining between them. Germline values: CDR1 SGHRS, CDR2 YFSETQ. The CDR3 has 14 residues. As DNA, the CDR3 is TGCGCCAGCAGCTTGGGAACTCTGAACACTGAAGCTTTCTTT. Translated: CASSLGTLNTEAFF.

This clone was found a few times. This rearrangement joins TRBV4-2 to TRBJ2-2; TRBD2 agrees at 12 bases. Trimming removed 2 bases from V and 1 base from J; junction bases left unmatched: 11. This CDR3 is 20 amino acids long. Germline V gene sequence: CDR1 LGHNA, CDR2 YNFKEQ. CDR3 coding DNA: TGTGCCAGCAGCCAAAGCGGTCCGGGACTAGCGGGCGGGAACACCGGGGAGCTGTTTTTT. It translates to CASSQSGPGLAGGNTGELFF.

The chain is built from TRBV5-1 and TRBJ2-3; TRBD2 is a possible D gene (6 bases). Trimming pared 2 bases from V and 5 bases from J, leaving 12 bases between. The length of the CDR3 is 14 residues. CDR1 SGHRS and CDR2 YFSETQ come from the germline V gene. In nucleotides, the CDR3 is TGCGCCAGCAGCTTCCCGGGAGCCCAAGATACGCAGTATTTT. As protein: CASSFPGAQDTQYF.

This sequence joins TRBV19 and TRBJ1-6, with TRBD1 identical over 10 bases. The length of the CDR3 is 15 residues. The germline gives CDR1 LNHDA, CDR2 SQIVND (reference sequence). V dropped 6 bases and J dropped 6; count of bases not matched to a gene: 5. The CDR3 is CASRGQGGLNSPLHF. The CDR3 DNA is TGTGCCAGTAGAGGACAGGGGGGTCTTAATTCACCCCTCCACTTT.

This clone has just a few counts. The J gene is TRBJ2-7, the V gene TRBV7-2, with a tentative D call TRBD1 (5 bases). The CDR3 consists of 15 residues. Germline lookup yields CDR1 SGHTA and CDR2 FQGNSA. The V end lost 7 bases, the J end lost 6 bases, and 22 bases lay between the germline ends. The CDR3 DNA sequence: TGTGCCAGCATTGAAGGGGATTCGCCCATACGCGAGCAGTACTTC. Protein: CASIEGDSPIREQYF.

The chain joins TRBV15 to TRBJ1-5; D is possibly TRBD1 (5 bases). V shed 3 bases and J shed 0 bases, with 12 bases lying between them. CDR1 is LNHNV, CDR2 YYDKDF, per germline (reference sequence). The CDR3 runs to 16 residues. As DNA, the CDR3 is TGTGCCACCAGCAGTCGACAGACATATAGCAATCAGCCCCAGCATTTT. Its protein is CATSSRQTYSNQPQHF.

The rearrangement uses TRBV7-8 and TRBJ1-1; D is ambiguous. CDR3 size: 15 residues. CDR1 is SGHVS, CDR2 FQNEAQ, per germline. V was shortened by 5 bases and J by 3 bases, with 16 bases between the two germline ends. CDR3 residues: CASSPSVGGDTEAFF. CDR3 coding DNA: TGTGCCAGCAGCCCCTCCGTAGGCGGGGACACTGAAGCTTTCTTT. The whole variable domain, filled in from reference TRBV7-8 and TRBJ1-1, reads GAGVSQSPRYKVAKRGQDVALRCDPISGHVSLFWYQQALGQGPEFLTYFQNEAQLDKSGLPSDRFFAERPEGSVSTLKIQRTQQEDSAVYLCASSPSVGGDTEAFFGQGTRLTVV.

The chain couples TRBV5-8 to TRBJ1-1; 8 bases agree with TRBD1. V gave up 3 bases and J gave up 3 bases; unmatched junction bases: 4. The germline gives CDR1 SGHTS, CDR2 YDEGEE. There are 14 residues in the CDR3. DNA of the CDR3: TGTGCCAGCAGCTCGTACAGGGGGGACACTGAAGCTTTCTTT. Its protein is CASSSYRGDTEAFF.

This clone was detected once. The rearrangement links TRBV9 to TRBJ1-6, with D unclear. The V gene's germline CDR1 is SGDLS and CDR2 YYNGEE. Trimming pared 3 bases from V and 11 bases from J, leaving 18 bases between. The CDR3 is made up of 15 amino acids. DNA for the CDR3: TGTGCCAGCAGCGCGGGAGGGCATCTTACGACACCCCTCCACTTT. This gives the protein CASSAGGHLTTPLHF. Together with reference TRBV9 and TRBJ1-6, the CDR3 gives the full variable domain: DSGVTQTPKHLITATGQRVTLRCSPRSGDLSVYWYQQSLDQGLQFLIQYYNGEERAKGNILERFSAQQFPDLHSELNLSSLELGDSALYFCASSAGGHLTTPLHFGNGTRLTVT.

As DNA, the CDR3 is TGTGCCTGGAGTAGGAGGGCGGCGGATGGCTACACCTTC. Encoded protein: CAWSRRAADGYTF. This sequence joins TRBV30 and TRBJ1-2; no clear D. In germline, CDR1 is GTSNPN, CDR2 SVGIG (reference sequence). The length of the CDR3 is 13 residues. Trimming removed 2 bases at V and 6 bases at J, with 13 bases between.

The rearrangement joins TRBV5-1 to TRBJ1-3; TRBD1 aligns across 8 bases. The length of the CDR3 is 15 residues. Per germline, CDR1 SGHRS and CDR2 YFSETQ. The ends lost 0 bases at V and 4 bases at J; junction bases unmatched: 3. The CDR3 coding sequence is TGCGCCAGCAGCTTGGCCGCAGGGGGCGGAAACACCATATATTTT. As protein: CASSLAAGGGNTIYF.

V is TRBV6-5 and J is TRBJ2-2, with a possible D match to TRBD2 (7 bases). Germline CDR1 is MNHEY and CDR2 is SVGAGI. V was shortened by 6 bases and J by 5 bases, with 13 bases between the two germline ends. This CDR3 region has 14 residues. The DNA for the CDR3 is TGTGCCAGCAGCTTCGGGGGGCGAACCGGGGAGCTGTTTTTT. Its translation: CASSFGGRTGELFF.

The genes are TRBV4-1 and TRBJ2-7, with D maybe TRBD1 (5 bases). This CDR3 has 12 amino acids. V was trimmed by 5 bases and J by 6 bases, leaving 11 bases between them. The germline V gene encodes CDR1 MGHRA and CDR2 YSYEKL. The CDR3 spells CASSSSTGEQYF. The CDR3 DNA sequence: TGCGCCAGCAGCTCGAGTACAGGCGAGCAGTACTTC.

For this clone: The junction departs from the called germline gene at one end, perhaps through a read error. The CDR3 reads CASSTSGQGSHGYPF. As DNA, the CDR3 is TGTGCCAGCAGCACGTCGGGACAGGGGAGTCATGGCTACCCCTTC. The chain has TRBV7-2 and TRBJ1-2, with 10 bases aligning to TRBD1. Germline V gene data show CDR1 as SGHTA and CDR2 as FQGNSA. The CDR3 loop spans 15 amino acids. Full variable domain (rest looked up from reference TRBV7-2 and TRBJ1-2): GAGVSQSPSNKVTEKGKDVELRCDPISGHTALYWYRQSLGQGLEFLIYFQGNSAPDKSGLPSDRFSAERTGGSVSTLTIQRTQQEDSAVYLCASSTSGQGSHGYPFGSGTRLTVV.

The gene calls are TRBV9 and TRBJ2-6; 13 positions match TRBD2. The CDR3 extends over 18 amino acids. From germline, CDR1 is SGDLS and CDR2 YYNGEE. V shed 0 bases, J shed 0 bases, and the junction held 0 bases outside the gene matches. The CDR3 spells CASSVGTSGSSGANVLTF. CDR3 nucleotide sequence: TGTGCCAGCAGCGTAGGGACTAGCGGGAGCTCTGGGGCCAACGTCCTGACTTTC. Looking up the rest from reference TRBV9 and TRBJ2-6 gives the full variable domain: DSGVTQTPKHLITATGQRVTLRCSPRSGDLSVYWYQQSLDQGLQFLIQYYNGEERAKGNILERFSAQQFPDLHSELNLSSLELGDSALYFCASSVGTSGSSGANVLTFGAGSRLTVL.

The chain has TRBV9 and TRBJ2-5, with 9 bases identical to TRBD2. Unmatched junction bases numbered 12, after V lost 4 bases and J lost 2 bases. The V gene's germline CDR1 is SGDLS and CDR2 YYNGEE. The CDR3 runs 17 residues. CDR3 protein: CASSPGGISGGQETQYF. CDR3 in DNA: TGTGCCAGCAGCCCGGGGGGAATTAGCGGGGGTCAAGAGACCCAGTACTTC.

This clone has a handful of counts. The gene calls are TRBV9 and TRBJ1-2; D might be TRBD1 (6 bases). Germline V CDR1 and CDR2: SGDLS, YYNGEE. The CDR3 runs 13 residues. V shed 1 base and J shed 7 bases, with 11 bases lying between them. In nucleotides, the CDR3 is TGTGCCAGCAGCGTATCAGGGGCAGGTGGCTACACCTTC. This sequence encodes CASSVSGAGGYTF.